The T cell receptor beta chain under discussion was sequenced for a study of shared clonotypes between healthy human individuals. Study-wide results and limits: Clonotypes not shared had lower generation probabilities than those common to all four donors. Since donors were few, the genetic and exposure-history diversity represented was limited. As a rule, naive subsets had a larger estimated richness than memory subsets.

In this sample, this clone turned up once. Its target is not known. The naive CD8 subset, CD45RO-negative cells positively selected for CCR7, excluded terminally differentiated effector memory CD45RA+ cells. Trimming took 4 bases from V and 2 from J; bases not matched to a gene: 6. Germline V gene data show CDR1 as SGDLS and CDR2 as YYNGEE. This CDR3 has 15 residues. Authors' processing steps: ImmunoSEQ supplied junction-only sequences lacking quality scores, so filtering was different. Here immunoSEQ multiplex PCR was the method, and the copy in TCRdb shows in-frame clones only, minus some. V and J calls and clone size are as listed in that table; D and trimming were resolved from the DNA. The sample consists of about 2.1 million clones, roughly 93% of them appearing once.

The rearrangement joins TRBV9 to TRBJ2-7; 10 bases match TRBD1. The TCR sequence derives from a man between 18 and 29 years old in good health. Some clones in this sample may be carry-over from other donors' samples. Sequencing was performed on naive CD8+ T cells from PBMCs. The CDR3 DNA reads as TGTGCCAGCAGCCTGGGACAGGGGCCGACCTACGAGCAGTACTTC. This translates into CASSLGQGPTYEQYF.